The source of this T cell receptor (beta chain) is a study of identical twins. Study-wide findings and caveats: Abundant beta clonotypes from cord blood had fewer insertions, unlike memory repertoires, which showed none. Out-of-frame alpha sequences common to twins exhibited an excess of low generation probability.

About this clonotype itself: Its target is not known.

Template switching added a universal primer binding site, and final cDNA carried unique molecular identifiers. TCRdb itself ran the 5' RACE reads through MiXCR, one entry per CDR3 protein. The table lists about 900,000 distinct CDR3 sequences, 9% to 15% of them singletons. This sample also belongs to another study, concerning yellow fever vaccine responses in identical twins. That source adds: Each twin's T cell response to the vaccine was reported to look partly convergent and partly personalized.

This TCR was sampled from a woman younger than 35 in good health. The sequenced sample was PBMCs.

The CDR3 spells CASRGQGVANTEAFF. CDR3 sequence (DNA): TGTGCCAGCAGGGGACAGGGGGTAGCGAACACTGAAGCTTTCTTT. J is TRBJ1-1 and V is TRBV28; 11 nucleotides agree with TRBD1. The CDR3 is made up of 15 amino acids. With 6 bases clipped from V and 1 base from J, the junction kept 4 bases outside the gene matches. The germline CDR1 and CDR2 sequences are MDHEN and SYDVKM.